The 9 T cell receptor beta chains presented below share a single source sample, sequenced in a study of T cell changes during pregnancy in multiple sclerosis. This table comes from immunoSEQ multiplex PCR, and its TCRdb copy is limited to in-frame clones, with some not included. The sample carries about 59,000 clones, approximately 94% recorded once. This material consisted of CD8+ T cells from peripheral blood mononuclear cells, taken after pregnancy. Source of these receptors: a female donor with multiple sclerosis, enrolled in a pregnancy study.

The chain joins TRBV27 to TRBJ1-5; the match to TRBD1 covers 7 bases. Germline CDR1 is MNHEY and CDR2 is SMNVEV (reference sequence). This CDR3 has 13 amino acids. The trim removed 5 bases at V and 4 bases at J, leaving 2 bases unmatched. The CDR3 DNA sequence: TGTGCCAGCAGTCAACAGGGGAATCAGCCCCAGCATTTT. It specifies CASSQQGNQPQHF.

The CDR3 region is CAWSVDLAGQVYTIYF. For the CDR3, the DNA is TGTGCCTGGAGTGTCGATCTAGCGGGACAGGTCTACACCATATATTTT. This rearrangement joins TRBV30 to TRBJ1-3; 8 bases align to TRBD1. Germline V gene lookup returns CDR1 GTSNPN and CDR2 SVGIG (reference sequence). This CDR3 spans 16 amino acids. The junction had 12 bases not matched to a gene; V was cut back by 0 bases and J by 8 bases.

The CDR3 spells CASSLSNLREAFF. For the CDR3, the DNA is TGTGCCAGCAGCTTATCCAACCTGCGTGAAGCTTTCTTT. V and J are TRBV13 and TRBJ1-1, with D unresolved. The CDR3 has 13 residues. V was cut by 2 bases and J by 7 bases, with 11 bases left in between. The germline V gene has CDR1 PRHDT and CDR2 FYEKMQ (reference sequence).

The rearrangement joins TRBV23-1 to TRBJ2-1; 8 bases fit TRBD2. TRBV23-1 is an open reading frame, and its role is uncertain. The CDR3 extends over 15 amino acids. After removal of 5 bases from V and 2 bases from J, the junction contained 5 bases not matched to a gene. DNA of the CDR3: TGCGCCAGCAGTTCAAGCGGGAGTGCCTACAATGAGCAGTTCTTC. Its protein product is CASSSSGSAYNEQFF.

This rearrangement joins TRBV14 to TRBJ2-7; TRBD1 aligns across 8 bases. V trimming: 4 bases; J trimming: 4 bases; junction bases outside the gene matches: 12. Germline V CDR1 and CDR2: SGHDN, FVKESK. CDR3 length: 16 residues. This chain's CDR3 is CASSPGPDRGVYEQYF. In DNA, the CDR3 is TGTGCCAGCAGCCCGGGACCTGACAGGGGAGTATACGAGCAGTACTTC.

V usage is TRBV18 and J usage is TRBJ1-4; 9 positions match TRBD1. V gave up 2 bases and J gave up 5 bases; unmatched junction bases: 3. There are 15 residues in the CDR3. In germline, CDR1 is KGHSH, CDR2 LQKENI. The CDR3 bases are TGTGCCAGCTCACCAACAGGGGGCGACAATGAAAAACTGTTTTTT. Amino acids: CASSPTGGDNEKLFF.

The rearrangement links TRBV10-3 to TRBJ1-2; D call uncertain. The V and J ends lost 10 bases and 0 bases respectively, with 12 bases between them. Germline CDR1 ENHRY, CDR2 SYGVKD. The CDR3 has 13 residues. The CDR3 DNA is TGTGCCACCTCCCGGGGAGCTAACTATGGCTACACCTTC. It yields the protein CATSRGANYGYTF.

The chain joins TRBV7-2 to TRBJ1-2; TRBD1 matches 11 bases. The CDR3 has 14 residues. Per germline, CDR1 SGHTA and CDR2 FQGNSA. The ends lost 5 bases at V and 5 bases at J; junction bases unmatched: 4. The CDR3 loop reads CASSVGTGGYGYTF. The CDR3 nucleotides read TGTGCCAGCAGCGTTGGGACAGGGGGATATGGCTACACCTTC.

This chain connects TRBV7-9 to TRBJ2-5, with 9 bases fitting TRBD1. J gave up 5 bases and V 5 bases, and 9 bases lay outside the gene matches. This CDR3 spans 15 amino acids. Germline loops: CDR1 SEHNR, CDR2 FQNEAQ (reference sequence). The CDR3 loop is CASSQSRTGGETQYF. CDR3 in DNA: TGTGCCAGCAGCCAATCTAGAACAGGGGGCGAGACCCAGTACTTC.